This section outlines one TCR beta chain sequence together with its context. The germline gene is not matched at one end of the junction; a read error may be the cause. This sample was included in a study of blood T cells in healthy people across ages. Next came a second PCR, run for about 6 to 11 cycles, which used a sample-barcoded 5' primer along with a J-beta primer mix. The template-switch adaptor was a 5' adaptor with 12 random nucleotides. It tagged each cDNA molecule. TCRdb called the 5' RACE reads again in MiXCR, with one record for every CDR3 protein. In the table there are about 600,000 distinct CDR3 sequences, roughly 48% of which are singletons. There are 14 residues in the CDR3. The authors extracted at least 5 micrograms of total RNA per sample.

This chain joins TRBV12-3 or TRBV12-4 and TRBJ2-5; TRBD1 is a possible D gene (6 bases). Sequencing was done on a sample of blood. This clonotype was obtained from a man at least 80 years old in good health. DNA for the CDR3: TGTGCCAGCAGACTACAGGGTTCTCAAGAGACCCAGTACTTT. Its protein is CASRLQGSQETQYF.